This is a list of T cell receptor beta chains from one sample in a study of sequential checkpoint blockade in melanoma. The repertoire was sequenced with immunoSEQ multiplex PCR; TCRdb's copy has only in-frame clones and lacks some. The data hold about 6,100 clones, with around a fifth observed a single time. Sequencing was performed on tumor tissue (inferred from file names), taken from a patient given nivolumab and ipilimumab in sequence. The source is a human donor with melanoma. The CDR3 runs from the conserved cysteine through the conserved F or W. A D gene is named only where the DNA matches it firmly. Size tells how often a clone was seen (once, few, many) or the class of an expanded clone, and some rows leave it out.

-,TRBV6-8,TRBJ1-1,many,CASSVTGNTEAFF,TGTGCCAGCAGTGTCACAGGGAACACTGAAGCTTTCTTT
-,TRBV23-1,TRBJ1-5,-,CASRLIPNGPQHF,TGCGCCAGCAGACTGATACCTAACGGGCCCCAGCATTTT
-,TRBV6-8,TRBJ1-5,few,CASSYQIQGPQHF,TGTGCCAGCAGTTACCAGATACAGGGGCCCCAGCATTTT
-,TRBV9,TRBJ2-7,many,CASSPSSYEQYF,TGTGCCAGCAGCCCTAGCTCCTACGAGCAGTACTTC
-,TRBV12-5,TRBJ1-2,-,CASKSLRGNYGYTF,TGTGCCAGCAAATCCCTACGGGGTAACTATGGCTACACCTTC
-,TRBV25-1,TRBJ1-6,-,CASSDPPNSPLHF,TGTGCCAGCAGTGATCCTCCAAATTCACCCCTCCACTTT
-,TRBV6-8,TRBJ1-1,few,CASRRDIKPHEAFF,TGTGCCAGCAGACGGGACATTAAACCCCATGAAGCTTTCTTT
-,TRBV6-8,TRBJ1-2,many,CASSPQGYGYTF,TGTGCCAGCAGTCCCCAGGGCTATGGCTACACCTTC
TRBD2,TRBV13,TRBJ2-5,-,CASSEGTSRRQETQYF,TGTGCCAGCAGTGAAGGGACTAGCAGACGACAAGAGACCCAGTACTTC
TRBD1,TRBV29-1,TRBJ1-1,few,CSVANPRQGEAFF,TGCAGCGTTGCCAACCCCAGACAGGGTGAAGCTTTCTTT
TRBD1,TRBV6-8,TRBJ1-5,few,CASRLTGAGSQPQHF,TGTGCCAGCAGGTTGACAGGGGCAGGGAGTCAGCCCCAGCATTTT
-,TRBV14,TRBJ2-7,-,CASSRDSGSSYEQYF,TGTGCCAGCAGCCGGGACTCAGGGTCCTCCTACGAGCAGTACTTC
-,TRBV6-8,TRBJ1-5,many,CASSPSRNQPQHF,TGTGCCAGCAGCCCATCCCGCAATCAGCCCCAGCATTTT
-,TRBV9,TRBJ2-1,-,CASRRQIYNEQFF,TGTGCCAGCAGGAGACAGATTTACAATGAGCAGTTCTTC